The rows below give T cell receptor beta chains drawn from one sample of a study of blood T cell repertoires in COVID-19. Clones were sequenced by immunoSEQ multiplex PCR, and TCRdb holds only the in-frame ones, with some missing. The sample consists of around 250,000 clones, 80% to 90% of them appearing once. Sequencing used peripheral blood. Receptors originate from a man older than 75 with acute or convalescent COVID-19. CDR3s include the opening cysteine and the closing phenylalanine or tryptophan. A D gene is named only where the DNA matches it firmly. Rows may omit the clone size; those that give it use once, few, many or a size class.

- - TRBJ2-7 TRBV24-1 TGTGCCACCAGTGATTTCGCGTGGGAGCAGTACTTC CATSDFAWEQYF
- - TRBJ1-2 TRBV5-4 TGTGCCAGCAGCTTCGGGGGGTCCACCTATGGCTACACCTTC CASSFGGSTYGYTF
- TRBD2 TRBJ2-7 TRBV5-3 TGTGCCAGAAGCCTCAGACGACCGGGACTAGCGGGAGCCTCCTACGAGCAGTACTTC CARSLRRPGLAGASYEQYF
- - TRBJ2-2 TRBV5-1 TGCGCCAGCAGCTTCGGGACCGGGGAGCTGTTTTTT CASSFGTGELFF
- TRBD1 TRBJ1-2 TRBV2 TGTGCCAGCAGTCTGGACAGGCTCTATGGCTACACCTTC CASSLDRLYGYTF
- TRBD1 TRBJ2-1 TRBV6-1 TGTGCCAGCAGTGCCCGGGACAGGGGTCCCTACAATGAGCAGTTCTTC CASSARDRGPYNEQFF
few - TRBJ1-2 TRBV3-1/TRBV3-2 TGTGCCAGCAGGGACTCAGGTGCCTATGGCTACACCTTC CASRDSGAYGYTF
- - TRBJ2-7 TRBV23-1 TGCGCCAGCAGTCAGTGCAGGGCTGCCTACGAGCAGTACTTC CASSQCRAAYEQYF
- - TRBJ1-2 TRBV5-1 TGCGCCAGCAGCTTGGATACGGGGGACTATGGCTACACCTTC CASSLDTGDYGYTF
- TRBD2 TRBJ2-1 TRBV15 TGTGCCACCAGCAGAGATGGGCGGGAGAACAATGAGCAGTTCTTC CATSRDGRENNEQFF
- - TRBJ1-6 TRBV25-1 TGTGCCAGCAGTGAAACCGGGCGAGGGAATTCACCCCTCCACTTT CASSETGRGNSPLHF
- - TRBJ2-5 TRBV28 TGTGCCAGCAGTTCCCTCGGGGAAGGGCTGCCGGGGACCCAGTACTTC CASSSLGEGLPGTQYF
few - TRBJ1-5 TRBV5-8 TGTGCCAGCAGCTTACAGGTCAATCAGCCCCAGCATTTT CASSLQVNQPQHF
- TRBD2 TRBJ2-7 TRBV18 TGTGCCAGCTCGCCATGGGGGGGGTCCGTTAGCGAGCAGTACTTC CASSPWGGSVSEQYF
- TRBD1 TRBJ1-1 TRBV7-9 TGTGCCAGCAGCTTGACAGGGCCCACTGAAGCTTTCTTT CASSLTGPTEAFF
- TRBD2 TRBJ2-3 TRBV18 TGTGCCACCCGCGTAGCGGGGAAGGGCACAGATACGCAGTATTTT CATRVAGKGTDTQYF